The T cell receptor (beta chain) under discussion was sequenced for a study of control samples from healthy donors and cancer patients. Repertoires were generated with immunoSEQ multiplex PCR, while TCRdb's copy carries only in-frame clones and drops some. The sample has 400,000 to 450,000 clones, approximately 92% seen once. Deletions cut 1 base from V and 3 bases from J, with 10 bases between. Germline V gives CDR1 SGHDT, CDR2 YYEEEE. The CDR3 loop spans 14 amino acids. The clonotype was recovered from a man aged 35 to 55 with head and neck cancer. Specimen: PBMCs. This chain links TRBV5-6 with TRBJ1-2; possibly TRBD1 for D (5 bases). The CDR3 loop is CASSLTGRYYGYTF. The CDR3 bases are TGTGCCAGCAGCTTGACGGGGCGCTACTATGGCTACACCTTC.